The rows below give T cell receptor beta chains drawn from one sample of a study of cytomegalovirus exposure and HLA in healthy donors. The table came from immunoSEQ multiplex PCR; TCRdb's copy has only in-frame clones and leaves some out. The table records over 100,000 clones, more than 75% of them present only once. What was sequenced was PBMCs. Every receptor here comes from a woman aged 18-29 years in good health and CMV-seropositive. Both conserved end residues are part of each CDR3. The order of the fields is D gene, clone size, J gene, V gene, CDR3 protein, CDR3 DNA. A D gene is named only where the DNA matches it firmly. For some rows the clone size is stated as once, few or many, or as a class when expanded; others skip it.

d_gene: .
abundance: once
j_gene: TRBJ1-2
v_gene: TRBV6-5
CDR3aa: CASSYAGGGYTF
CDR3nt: TGTGCCAGCAGTTACGCGGGGGGCGGCTACACCTTC

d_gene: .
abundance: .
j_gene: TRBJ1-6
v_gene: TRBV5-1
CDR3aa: CASRFSEKYNSPLHF
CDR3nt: TGCGCCAGCAGGTTCTCGGAGAAATATAATTCACCCCTCCACTTT

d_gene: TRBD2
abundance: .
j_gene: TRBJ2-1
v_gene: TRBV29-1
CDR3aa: CSVDLAGGYNEQFF
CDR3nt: TGCAGCGTTGACCTAGCGGGGGGGTACAATGAGCAGTTCTTC

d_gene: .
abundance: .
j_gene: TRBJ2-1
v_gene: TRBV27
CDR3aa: CASRPSGLYNEQFF
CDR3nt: TGTGCCAGCAGACCCTCCGGACTTTACAATGAGCAGTTCTTC

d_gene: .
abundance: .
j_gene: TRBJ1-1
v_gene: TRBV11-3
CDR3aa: CASSLRGGNTEAFF
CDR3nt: TGTGCCAGCAGCTTAAGGGGCGGGAACACTGAAGCTTTCTTT

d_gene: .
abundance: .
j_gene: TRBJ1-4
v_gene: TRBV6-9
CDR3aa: CASSCGTGLANEKLFF
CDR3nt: TGTGCCAGCAGTTGCGGAACAGGGCTAGCTAATGAAAAACTGTTTTTT

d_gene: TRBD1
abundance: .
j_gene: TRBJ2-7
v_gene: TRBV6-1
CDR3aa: CASSFGTGGTYEQYF
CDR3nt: TGTGCCAGCAGTTTTGGGACAGGGGGTACTTACGAGCAGTACTTC

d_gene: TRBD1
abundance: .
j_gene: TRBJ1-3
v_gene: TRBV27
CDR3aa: CASSPSRQGAGNTIYF
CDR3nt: TGTGCCAGCAGTCCAAGCCGACAGGGAGCCGGAAACACCATATATTTT

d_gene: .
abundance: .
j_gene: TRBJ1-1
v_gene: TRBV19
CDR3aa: CASSPEYTNTEAFF
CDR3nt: TGTGCCAGTAGTCCCGAGTATACGAACACTGAAGCTTTCTTT

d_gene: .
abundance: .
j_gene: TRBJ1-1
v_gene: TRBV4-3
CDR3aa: CASSQDPLLNTEAFF
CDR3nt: TGCGCCAGCAGCCAAGATCCACTTTTGAACACTGAAGCTTTCTTT

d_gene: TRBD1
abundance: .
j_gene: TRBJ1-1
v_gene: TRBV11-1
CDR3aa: CASSLAQGVSAFF
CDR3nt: TGTGCCAGCAGCTTAGCCCAGGGGGTCTCTGCTTTCTTT

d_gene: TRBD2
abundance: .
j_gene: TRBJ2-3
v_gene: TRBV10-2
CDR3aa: CASSEERGSAISTDTQYF
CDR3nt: TGCGCCAGCAGTGAGGAGCGGGGGTCGGCTATCAGCACAGATACGCAGTATTTT

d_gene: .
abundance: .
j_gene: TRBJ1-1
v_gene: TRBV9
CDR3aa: CASSVATGGGGNTEAFF
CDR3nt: TGTGCCAGCAGCGTAGCTACCGGGGGAGGCGGGAACACTGAAGCTTTCTTT

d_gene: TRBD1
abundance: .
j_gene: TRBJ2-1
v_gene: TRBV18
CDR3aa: CASSPLAQGALNEQFF
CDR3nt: TGTGCCAGCTCACCACTTGCTCAGGGGGCATTAAATGAGCAGTTCTTC

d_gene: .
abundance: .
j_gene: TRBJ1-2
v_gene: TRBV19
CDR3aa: CASSMDSSMGYTF
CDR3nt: TGTGCCAGTAGTATGGACAGCTCTATGGGCTACACCTTC

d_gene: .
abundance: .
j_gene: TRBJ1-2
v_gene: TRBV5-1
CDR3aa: CASSHSGGFGYTF
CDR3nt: TGCGCCAGCAGCCACTCTGGGGGGTTCGGCTACACCTTC

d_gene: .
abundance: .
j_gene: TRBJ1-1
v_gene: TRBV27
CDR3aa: CASSLTGNTEAFF
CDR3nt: TGTGCCAGCAGTCTTACAGGGAACACTGAAGCTTTCTTT

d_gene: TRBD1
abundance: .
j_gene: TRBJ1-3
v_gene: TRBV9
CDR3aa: CASSVDQGATGNTIYF
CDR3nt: TGTGCCAGCAGCGTAGACCAGGGGGCGACTGGAAACACCATATATTTT

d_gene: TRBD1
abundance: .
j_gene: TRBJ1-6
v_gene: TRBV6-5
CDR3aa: CASSPGTGDSPLHF
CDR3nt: TGTGCCAGCAGCCCCGGGACAGGGGATTCACCCCTCCACTTT

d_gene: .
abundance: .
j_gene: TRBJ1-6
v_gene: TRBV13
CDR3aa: CASSPQGKNSPLHF
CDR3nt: TGTGCCAGCAGCCCCCAGGGGAAGAATTCACCCCTCCACTTT

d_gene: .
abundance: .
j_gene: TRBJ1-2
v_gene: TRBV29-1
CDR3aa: CSVASSSNYGYTF
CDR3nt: TGCAGCGTTGCCTCCAGTAGCAACTATGGCTACACCTTC

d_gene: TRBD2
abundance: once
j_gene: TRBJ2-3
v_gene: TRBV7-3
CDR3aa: CASSLRTSGGVTDTQYF
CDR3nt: TGTGCCAGCAGCCTACGGACTAGCGGGGGGGTGACAGATACGCAGTATTTT

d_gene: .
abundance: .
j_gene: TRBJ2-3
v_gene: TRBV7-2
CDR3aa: CASSLVGGGPTDTQYF
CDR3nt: TGTGCCAGCAGCTTAGTCGGGGGAGGACCTACAGATACGCAGTATTTT

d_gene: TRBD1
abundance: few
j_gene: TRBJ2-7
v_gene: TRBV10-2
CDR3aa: CASSPWHRGRCEQYF
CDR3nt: TGCGCCAGCAGTCCCTGGCACAGGGGGAGGTGCGAGCAGTACTTC

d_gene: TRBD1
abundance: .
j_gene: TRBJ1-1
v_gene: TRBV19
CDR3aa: CASSRQGLNTEAFF
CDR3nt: TGTGCCAGTAGTAGACAGGGCCTGAACACTGAAGCTTTCTTT

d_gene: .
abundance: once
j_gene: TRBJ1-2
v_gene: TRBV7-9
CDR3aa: CASTINGGEYGYTF
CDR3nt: TGTGCCAGCACCATAAACGGAGGAGAATATGGCTACACCTTC

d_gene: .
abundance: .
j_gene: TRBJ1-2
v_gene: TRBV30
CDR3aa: CAWSVSGLGYTF
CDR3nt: TGTGCCTGGAGTGTGTCAGGGTTAGGCTACACCTTC

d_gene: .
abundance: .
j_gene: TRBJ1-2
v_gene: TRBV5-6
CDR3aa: CASSLGFGAGINIWGYTF
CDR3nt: TGTGCCAGCAGCTTGGGCTTTGGGGCAGGGATAAATATCTGGGGCTACACCTTC

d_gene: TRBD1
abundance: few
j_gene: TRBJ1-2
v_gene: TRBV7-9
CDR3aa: CASSPQGDYGYTF
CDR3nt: TGTGCCAGCAGCCCCCAGGGGGACTATGGCTACACCTTC

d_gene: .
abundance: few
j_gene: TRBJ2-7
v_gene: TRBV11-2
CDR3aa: CASSLGAREQYF
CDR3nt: TGTGCCAGCAGCTTAGGGGCTCGGGAGCAGTACTTC

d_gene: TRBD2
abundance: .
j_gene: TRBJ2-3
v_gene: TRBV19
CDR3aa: CASRGVAGVPDTQYF
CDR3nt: TGTGCCAGTAGAGGGGTAGCGGGAGTTCCAGATACGCAGTATTTT

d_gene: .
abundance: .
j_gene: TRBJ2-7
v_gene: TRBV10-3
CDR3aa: CAISPGVHEQYF
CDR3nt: TGTGCCATCAGCCCCGGGGTGCACGAGCAGTACTTC

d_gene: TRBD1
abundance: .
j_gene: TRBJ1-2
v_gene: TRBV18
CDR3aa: CASSPSDRENGYTF
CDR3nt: TGTGCCAGCTCACCTTCGGACAGGGAGAATGGCTACACCTTC

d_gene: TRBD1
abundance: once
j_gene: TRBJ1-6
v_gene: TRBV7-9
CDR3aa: CASRPGTGGNSPLHF
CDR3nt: TGTGCCAGCAGACCCGGGACAGGGGGAAATTCACCCCTCCACTTT

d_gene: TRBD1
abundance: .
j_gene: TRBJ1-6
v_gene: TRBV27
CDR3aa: CASSQSQGAVSPLHF
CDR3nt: TGTGCCAGCAGTCAGTCCCAGGGGGCGGTTTCACCCCTCCACTTT

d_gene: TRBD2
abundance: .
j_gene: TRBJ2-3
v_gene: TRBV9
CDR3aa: CASSVGLAGYTDTQYF
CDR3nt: TGTGCCAGCAGCGTCGGACTAGCGGGGTACACAGATACGCAGTATTTT

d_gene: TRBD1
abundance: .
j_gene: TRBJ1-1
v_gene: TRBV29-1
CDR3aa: CSVEQGAGETEAFF
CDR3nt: TGCAGCGTTGAACAGGGGGCCGGGGAGACTGAAGCTTTCTTT

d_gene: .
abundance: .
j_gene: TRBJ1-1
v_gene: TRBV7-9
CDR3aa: CASSLTIEGPGAFF
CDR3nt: TGTGCCAGCAGCTTAACTATCGAGGGTCCGGGAGCTTTCTTT

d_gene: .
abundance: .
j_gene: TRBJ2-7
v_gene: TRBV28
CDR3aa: CASSWRESPYEQYF
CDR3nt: TGTGCCAGCAGTTGGAGGGAATCCCCCTACGAGCAGTACTTC

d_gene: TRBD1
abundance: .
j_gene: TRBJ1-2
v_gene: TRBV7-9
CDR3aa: CASSLDTDRAGDYGYTF
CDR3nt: TGTGCCAGCAGCTTAGATACGGACAGGGCGGGTGACTATGGCTACACCTTC